These T cell receptor beta chains were read from a single sample in a study of neurological immune-mediated disorders. TCRdb passed the 5' RACE reads through MiXCR, listing each CDR3 protein once. In the table there are roughly 52,000 distinct CDR3 sequences, approximately 5.8% of which are singletons. Sequencing was carried out using CD4+ T cells from blood. The receptors were sampled from a woman between 18 and 30 years old with multiple sclerosis. Each CDR3 is given with its conserved first and last residue. The order of the fields is clone size, J gene, V gene, D gene, CDR3 protein, CDR3 DNA. The D gene is left open where the match is weak. Only some rows state a clone size, as once, few, many or a class for expanded clones.

many	TRBJ2-2	TRBV20-1	TRBD2	CSARSSAGAYTGELFF	TGCAGTGCTAGATCTTCTGCGGGAGCGTACACCGGGGAGCTGTTTTTT
few	TRBJ1-2	TRBV20-1	NA	CSAELTWSGVSGYTF	TGCAGTGCCGAATTAACTTGGTCAGGGGTTAGCGGCTACACCTTC
many	TRBJ2-3	TRBV18	NA	CASSPNGGYTDTQYF	TGTGCCAGCTCACCAAACGGGGGCTACACAGATACGCAGTATTTT
many	TRBJ1-6	TRBV2	NA	CASSVSVSYNSPLHF	TGTGCCAGCAGTGTGTCGGTTTCCTATAATTCACCCCTCCACTTT
many	TRBJ1-1	TRBV20-1	NA	CSARGGIQGGAEAFF	TGCAGTGCTAGAGGGGGAATTCAGGGAGGAGCTGAAGCTTTCTTT
NA	TRBJ2-1	TRBV10-2	TRBD2	CASGTSDYNEQFF	TGCGCCAGTGGGACTAGCGACTACAATGAGCAGTTCTTC
many	TRBJ1-2	TRBV12-3/TRBV12-4	NA	CASSLSSGSYGYTF	TGTGCCAGCAGTTTGTCGTCGGGTAGCTATGGCTACACCTTC
many	TRBJ2-1	TRBV24-1	TRBD1	CATSEWTGGVSTSGQRGEQFF	TGTGCCACCAGTGAATGGACAGGGGGCGTTAGTACTAGCGGCCAACGGGGTGAGCAGTTCTTC
few	TRBJ2-7	TRBV5-1	TRBD1	CASSLRVRTGHLYEQYF	TGCGCCAGCAGCTTGCGGGTTAGGACAGGTCACCTTTACGAGCAGTACTTC
many	TRBJ1-2	TRBV20-1	NA	CSARQPGGTRRDGYTF	TGCAGTGCTAGACAACCCGGGGGGACCCGGAGGGATGGCTACACCTTC
many	TRBJ2-7	TRBV9	NA	CASSVAPTASYEQYF	TGTGCCAGCAGCGTAGCCCCGACAGCCTCCTACGAGCAGTACTTC
many	TRBJ2-1	TRBV20-1	TRBD2	CSAFPGLAGGGPPYNEQFF	TGCAGTGCATTCCCGGGACTAGCGGGAGGGGGCCCCCCCTACAATGAGCAGTTCTTC